The 2 T cell receptor beta chains below all came from one sample that was sequenced in a study of beta chain features in type 1 diabetes. Expressed TCRB transcripts were sequenced, since all the RNA that had been isolated was reverse transcribed. The data were produced by immunoSEQ multiplex PCR, yet TCRdb's version contains in-frame clones alone and is incomplete. The sample includes around 300,000 clones, approximately 9.9% of them seen just once. The material sequenced was naive CD4+ T cells from blood. The receptors were gathered from a woman aged 30 to 39 in good health.

CDR3 nucleotide sequence: TGCGCCAGCAGCTTGGCCCCGGGAGCTCCCACCGGGGAGCTGTTTTTT. Translating it yields CASSLAPGAPTGELFF. This chain links TRBV5-1 with TRBJ2-2; a possible D gene is TRBD2 (6 bases). The CDR3 sequence is 16 residues long. Trimming cost V 0 bases and J 4 bases, with 13 bases left between them. Germline V gene data show CDR1 as SGHRS and CDR2 as YFSETQ. The variable domain in full, completed from reference TRBV5-1 and TRBJ2-2, reads KAGVTQTPRYLIKTRGQQVTLSCSPISGHRSVSWYQQTPGQGLQFLFEYFSETQRNKGNFPGRFSGRQFSNSRSEMNVSTLELGDSALYLCASSLAPGAPTGELFFGEGSRLTVL.

The CDR3 spells CASSQRALTSGSRVDTQYF. For the CDR3, the DNA is TGCGCCAGCAGCCAACGAGCCTTGACTAGCGGGAGTCGGGTAGATACGCAGTATTTT. The rearrangement joins TRBV4-3 to TRBJ2-3; TRBD2 agrees at 12 bases. J lost 5 bases, V lost 2 bases, and 14 bases had no gene match. The germline V gene has CDR1 LGHNA and CDR2 YSLEER. The CDR3 extends over 19 amino acids.